The entry below describes one T cell receptor beta chain. This specimen comes from a study of T-cell reconstitution after alpha-beta-depleted transplantation in children. Preparation of the TCRbeta library involved a method that used unique molecular identifiers. TCRdb itself ran the PCR reads through MiXCR, one entry per CDR3 protein. The data show around 360,000 distinct CDR3 sequences, 10% seen once. Germline V gene sequence: CDR1 SQVTM, CDR2 ANQGSEA. The CDR3 is 13 amino acids. With 5 bases clipped from V and 2 bases from J, the junction kept 4 bases outside the gene matches. This receptor was taken from a human donor who donated a stem cell graft to a child with acute lymphoblastic leukemia. The sample was PBMCs from the stem cell graft donor, taken from the stem cell graft. This rearrangement joins TRBV29-1 to TRBJ1-2; 8 bases fit TRBD1. This chain's CDR3 is CSVWTGSNYGYTF. CDR3 nucleotide sequence: TGCAGCGTTTGGACAGGGAGCAACTATGGCTACACCTTC.